This T cell receptor (beta chain) originates from a study of blood T cell repertoires in COVID-19. Across the study: There were acute and convalescent COVID-19 samples, and they came from the United States, Italy and Spain. PBMCs, B-cell-depleted T cells, or T cells provided the cDNA or gDNA that made up the material.

CDR1 is SGHNT and CDR2 is YYREEE in the germline V gene (reference sequence). This CDR3 comprises 17 residues. J was trimmed by 4 bases and V by 5 bases; bases with no gene match: 7. Assay: immunoSEQ multiplex PCR; the TCRdb copy retains only in-frame clones and omits some. The repertoire has 250,000 to 400,000 clones, about nine tenths of them found once; the top ten carry 1.5% to 2%. The Seattle site enrolled patients during active infection and followed them longitudinally. This clonotype originated in a woman between 25 and 40 years old with COVID-19, enrolled during active disease. This chain connects TRBV5-4 to TRBJ2-3, with TRBD2 identical over 16 bases. Sequencing used peripheral blood. CDR3: CASRRGTSGGAADTQYF. The CDR3, as DNA: TGTGCCAGCAGGCGTGGGACTAGCGGGGGGGCCGCAGATACGCAGTATTTT.